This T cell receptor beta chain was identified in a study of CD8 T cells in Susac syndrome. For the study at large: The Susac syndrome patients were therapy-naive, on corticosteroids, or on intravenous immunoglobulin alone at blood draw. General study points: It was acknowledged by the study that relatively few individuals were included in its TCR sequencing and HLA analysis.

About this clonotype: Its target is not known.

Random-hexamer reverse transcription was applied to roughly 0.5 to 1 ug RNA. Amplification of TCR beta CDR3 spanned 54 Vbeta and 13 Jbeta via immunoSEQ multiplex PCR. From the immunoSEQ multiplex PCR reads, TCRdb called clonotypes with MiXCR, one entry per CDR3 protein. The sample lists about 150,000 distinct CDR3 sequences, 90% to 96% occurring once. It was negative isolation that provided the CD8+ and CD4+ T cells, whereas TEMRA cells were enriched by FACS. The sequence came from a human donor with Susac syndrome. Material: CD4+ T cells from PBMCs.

The CDR3 DNA is TGCAGCGTTGAAGGGCAGGGTGGCACAGATACGCAGTATTTT. Translation: CSVEGQGGTDTQYF. The V gene is TRBV29-1, the J gene TRBJ2-3; tentative D call: TRBD1 (5 bases). The germline gives CDR1 SQVTM, CDR2 ANQGSEA. The germline V and J ends were trimmed by 1 base and 1 base, with 9 bases remaining between them. The CDR3 sequence is 14 residues long.